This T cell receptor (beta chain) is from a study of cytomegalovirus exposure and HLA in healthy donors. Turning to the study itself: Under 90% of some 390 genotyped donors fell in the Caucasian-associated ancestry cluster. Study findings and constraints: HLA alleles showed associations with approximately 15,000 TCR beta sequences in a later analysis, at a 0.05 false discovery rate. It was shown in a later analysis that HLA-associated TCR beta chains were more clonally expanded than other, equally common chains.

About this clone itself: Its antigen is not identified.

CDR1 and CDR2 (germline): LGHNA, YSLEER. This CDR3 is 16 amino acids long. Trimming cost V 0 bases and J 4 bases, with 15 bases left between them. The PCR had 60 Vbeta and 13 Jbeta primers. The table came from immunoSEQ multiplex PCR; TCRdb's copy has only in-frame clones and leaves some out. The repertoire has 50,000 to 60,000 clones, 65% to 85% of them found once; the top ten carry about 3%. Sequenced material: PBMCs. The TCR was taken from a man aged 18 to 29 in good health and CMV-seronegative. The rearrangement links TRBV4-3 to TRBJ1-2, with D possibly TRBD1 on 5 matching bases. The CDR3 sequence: CASSQDSIGAPYGYTF. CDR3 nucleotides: TGCGCCAGCAGCCAAGACTCAATAGGGGCCCCCTATGGCTACACCTTC.